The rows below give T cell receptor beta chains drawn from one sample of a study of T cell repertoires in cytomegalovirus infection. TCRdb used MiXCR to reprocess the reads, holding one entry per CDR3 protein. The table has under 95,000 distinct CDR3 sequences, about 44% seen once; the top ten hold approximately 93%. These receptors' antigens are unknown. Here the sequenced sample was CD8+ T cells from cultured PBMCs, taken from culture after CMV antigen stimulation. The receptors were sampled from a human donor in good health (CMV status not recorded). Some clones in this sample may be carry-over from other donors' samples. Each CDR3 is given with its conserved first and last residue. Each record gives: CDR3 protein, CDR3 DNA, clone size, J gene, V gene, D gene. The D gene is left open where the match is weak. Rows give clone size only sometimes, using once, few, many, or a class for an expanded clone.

cdr3_aa: CASSLGGAEFYEQYF
cdr3_nt: TGTGCCAGCAGCTTAGGCGGCGCGGAGTTCTACGAGCAGTACTTC
clone_size: many
j_call: TRBJ2-7
v_call: TRBV7-9
d_call: -

cdr3_aa: CASSLQTSGPLGEQYF
cdr3_nt: TGTGCCAGCAGCCTCCAGACTAGCGGGCCTTTGGGCGAGCAGTACTTC
clone_size: few
j_call: TRBJ2-7
v_call: TRBV7-6
d_call: TRBD2

cdr3_aa: CASSLARRRVRGQNTDTQYF
cdr3_nt: TGTGCCAGCAGCTTAGCGAGGCGTAGAGTAAGAGGACAGAACACAGATACGCAGTATTTT
clone_size: -
j_call: TRBJ2-3
v_call: TRBV7-8
d_call: -

cdr3_aa: CTSSYIRGGTGELFF
cdr3_nt: TGTACCAGCAGCTATATCCGGGGGGGGACCGGGGAGCTGTTTTTT
clone_size: -
j_call: TRBJ2-2
v_call: TRBV7-8
d_call: TRBD2

cdr3_aa: CASSLVDTEAFF
cdr3_nt: TGTGCCAGCAGTTTAGTTGACACTGAAGCTTTCTTT
clone_size: -
j_call: TRBJ1-1
v_call: TRBV12-3/TRBV12-4
d_call: -

cdr3_aa: CASSLGGGTRETQYF
cdr3_nt: TGTGCCAGCAGCTTAGGAGGGGGGACACGAGAGACCCAGTACTTC
clone_size: -
j_call: TRBJ2-5
v_call: TRBV7-9
d_call: -

cdr3_aa: CASSFSTGSTEAFF
cdr3_nt: TGTGCCAGCAGTTTTTCCACAGGGAGCACTGAAGCTTTCTTT
clone_size: -
j_call: TRBJ1-1
v_call: TRBV27
d_call: -

cdr3_aa: CASSYSINGGSPNEQFF
cdr3_nt: TGTGCCAGCAGTTACTCGATAAACGGGGGGAGTCCTAATGAGCAGTTCTTC
clone_size: -
j_call: TRBJ2-1
v_call: TRBV6-6
d_call: TRBD2

cdr3_aa: CASSLVEGPPPETQYF
cdr3_nt: TGTGCCAGCAGTTTAGTGGAGGGGCCCCCCCCAGAGACCCAGTACTTC
clone_size: -
j_call: TRBJ2-5
v_call: TRBV28
d_call: -

cdr3_aa: CAISEAAATGELFF
cdr3_nt: TGTGCCATCAGTGAAGCGGCAGCCACCGGGGAGCTGTTTTTT
clone_size: -
j_call: TRBJ2-2
v_call: TRBV10-3
d_call: -

cdr3_aa: CASSWGGTVAFF
cdr3_nt: TGTGCCAGCAGCTGGGGAGGGACAGTAGCTTTCTTT
clone_size: many
j_call: TRBJ1-1
v_call: TRBV7-6
d_call: TRBD1

cdr3_aa: CASSLTGTALLKRRDTQYF
cdr3_nt: TGTGCCAGCAGCCTAACCGGGACAGCGCTCTTAAAGAGGAGGGATACGCAGTATTTT
clone_size: few
j_call: TRBJ2-3
v_call: TRBV7-9
d_call: TRBD1

cdr3_aa: CASSKPTYSGRENTGELFF
cdr3_nt: TGTGCCAGCAGCAAACCAACTTACTCGGGACGGGAAAACACCGGGGAGCTGTTTTTT
clone_size: -
j_call: TRBJ2-2
v_call: TRBV27
d_call: -

cdr3_aa: CASSTYPGTGESTNEKLFF
cdr3_nt: TGTGCCAGCAGCACCTACCCCGGGACAGGGGAATCAACTAATGAAAAACTGTTTTTT
clone_size: many
j_call: TRBJ1-4
v_call: TRBV7-8
d_call: TRBD1

cdr3_aa: CASSKVGGSYGYTF
cdr3_nt: TGTGCCAGCAGCAAAGTGGGGGGCTCCTATGGCTACACCTTC
clone_size: few
j_call: TRBJ1-2
v_call: TRBV7-8
d_call: -

cdr3_aa: CASRANTRSGNTIYF
cdr3_nt: TGTGCCAGCAGAGCAAACACCCGCTCTGGAAACACCATATATTTT
clone_size: -
j_call: TRBJ1-3
v_call: TRBV6-8
d_call: -

cdr3_aa: CASSPRWGSDEQYF
cdr3_nt: TGTGCCAGCAGCCCAAGGTGGGGGAGTGACGAGCAGTACTTC
clone_size: -
j_call: TRBJ2-7
v_call: TRBV5-8
d_call: -

cdr3_aa: CASSLDYGSNTEAFF
cdr3_nt: TGTGCCAGCAGCTTAGATTACGGGTCGAACACTGAAGCTTTCTTT
clone_size: -
j_call: TRBJ1-1
v_call: TRBV7-2
d_call: -

cdr3_aa: CASSEAQGAGNTIYF
cdr3_nt: TGTGCCAGCAGTGAAGCGCAGGGGGCTGGAAACACCATATATTTT
clone_size: -
j_call: TRBJ1-3
v_call: TRBV6-1
d_call: TRBD1

cdr3_aa: CASSLRSSGINEQYF
cdr3_nt: TGTGCCAGCAGCTTAAGATCTAGCGGGATCAACGAGCAGTACTTC
clone_size: -
j_call: TRBJ2-7
v_call: TRBV7-9
d_call: TRBD2

cdr3_aa: CASSVSGGAGYEQYF
cdr3_nt: TGTGCCAGCAGCGTATCTGGGGGCGCGGGGTACGAGCAGTACTTC
clone_size: once
j_call: TRBJ2-7
v_call: TRBV9
d_call: -

cdr3_aa: CSADSREAKNIQYF
cdr3_nt: TGCAGTGCTGATTCCCGGGAAGCCAAAAACATTCAGTACTTC
clone_size: once
j_call: TRBJ2-4
v_call: TRBV20-1
d_call: -

cdr3_aa: CASSPGTYSYEQYF
cdr3_nt: TGTGCCAGCAGCCCCGGGACGTACTCCTACGAGCAGTACTTC
clone_size: few
j_call: TRBJ2-7
v_call: TRBV7-3
d_call: -

cdr3_aa: CASSSPTGWANEKLFF
cdr3_nt: TGTGCCAGCAGTTCCCCGACAGGGTGGGCTAATGAAAAACTGTTTTTT
clone_size: -
j_call: TRBJ1-4
v_call: TRBV12-3/TRBV12-4
d_call: TRBD1

cdr3_aa: CSVEGRSYEQYF
cdr3_nt: TGCAGCGTTGAAGGCAGGTCCTACGAGCAGTACTTC
clone_size: -
j_call: TRBJ2-7
v_call: TRBV29-1
d_call: -

cdr3_aa: CASSSDPNEQFF
cdr3_nt: TGTGCCAGCAGCTCCGACCCTAATGAGCAGTTCTTC
clone_size: few
j_call: TRBJ2-1
v_call: TRBV7-9
d_call: -

cdr3_aa: CASSVGGEPEAFF
cdr3_nt: TGTGCCAGCAGCGTAGGGGGGGAGCCTGAAGCTTTCTTT
clone_size: few
j_call: TRBJ1-1
v_call: TRBV9
d_call: -

cdr3_aa: CASSSSGQNTESFF
cdr3_nt: TGTGCCAGCAGTTCCTCGGGGCAGAACACTGAATCTTTCTTT
clone_size: -
j_call: TRBJ1-1
v_call: TRBV12-3/TRBV12-4
d_call: -

cdr3_aa: CASSGGLAGLTDTQYF
cdr3_nt: TGTGCCAGCAGCGGTGGGCTAGCGGGGCTCACAGATACGCAGTATTTT
clone_size: few
j_call: TRBJ2-3
v_call: TRBV2
d_call: TRBD2

cdr3_aa: CASSFLNQPQHF
cdr3_nt: TGTGCCAGCAGTTTCTTAAATCAGCCCCAGCATTTT
clone_size: few
j_call: TRBJ1-5
v_call: TRBV27
d_call: -

cdr3_aa: CASSLSQAPGLAGVGPGELFF
cdr3_nt: TGTGCCAGCAGTTTATCACAGGCCCCGGGACTAGCGGGAGTAGGTCCCGGGGAGCTGTTTTTT
clone_size: few
j_call: TRBJ2-2
v_call: TRBV27
d_call: TRBD2

cdr3_aa: CSLQGDSNQPQHF
cdr3_nt: TGCAGTTTACAGGGCGACAGCAATCAGCCCCAGCATTTT
clone_size: -
j_call: TRBJ1-5
v_call: TRBV20-1
d_call: -

cdr3_aa: CASSQELQLLSHEQYF
cdr3_nt: TGTGCCAGCAGCCAAGAATTACAACTTCTCTCGCACGAGCAGTACTTC
clone_size: -
j_call: TRBJ2-7
v_call: TRBV4-2
d_call: -

cdr3_aa: CALTTGDRSYNEQFF
cdr3_nt: TGTGCCCTGACCACGGGGGACAGGAGCTACAATGAGCAGTTCTTC
clone_size: -
j_call: TRBJ2-1
v_call: TRBV6-6
d_call: TRBD1

cdr3_aa: CASSQDRVADTQYF
cdr3_nt: TGCGCCAGCAGCCAAGACAGGGTTGCGGATACGCAGTATTTT
clone_size: -
j_call: TRBJ2-3
v_call: TRBV4-1
d_call: -

cdr3_aa: CASSLIGGRAYEQYF
cdr3_nt: TGTGCCAGCAGCTTAATCGGCGGGAGGGCCTACGAGCAGTACTTC
clone_size: -
j_call: TRBJ2-7
v_call: TRBV7-3
d_call: TRBD2

cdr3_aa: CASSFRGSNQPQHF
cdr3_nt: TGTGCCAGCAGTTTCAGGGGTAGCAATCAGCCCCAGCATTTT
clone_size: few
j_call: TRBJ1-5
v_call: TRBV28
d_call: -

cdr3_aa: CASSTDVAGYEKLFF
cdr3_nt: TGTGCCAGCAGCACGGATGTGGCGGGTTACGAAAAACTGTTTTTT
clone_size: -
j_call: TRBJ1-4
v_call: TRBV11-2
d_call: -

cdr3_aa: CASSHRQGINYEAFF
cdr3_nt: TGTGCCAGCAGCCATCGACAGGGGATTAATTACGAAGCTTTCTTT
clone_size: -
j_call: TRBJ1-1
v_call: TRBV7-9
d_call: TRBD1

cdr3_aa: CATSDYTLSGANVLTF
cdr3_nt: TGTGCCACCAGTGATTACACCCTATCTGGGGCCAACGTCCTGACTTTC
clone_size: -
j_call: TRBJ2-6
v_call: TRBV24-1
d_call: -